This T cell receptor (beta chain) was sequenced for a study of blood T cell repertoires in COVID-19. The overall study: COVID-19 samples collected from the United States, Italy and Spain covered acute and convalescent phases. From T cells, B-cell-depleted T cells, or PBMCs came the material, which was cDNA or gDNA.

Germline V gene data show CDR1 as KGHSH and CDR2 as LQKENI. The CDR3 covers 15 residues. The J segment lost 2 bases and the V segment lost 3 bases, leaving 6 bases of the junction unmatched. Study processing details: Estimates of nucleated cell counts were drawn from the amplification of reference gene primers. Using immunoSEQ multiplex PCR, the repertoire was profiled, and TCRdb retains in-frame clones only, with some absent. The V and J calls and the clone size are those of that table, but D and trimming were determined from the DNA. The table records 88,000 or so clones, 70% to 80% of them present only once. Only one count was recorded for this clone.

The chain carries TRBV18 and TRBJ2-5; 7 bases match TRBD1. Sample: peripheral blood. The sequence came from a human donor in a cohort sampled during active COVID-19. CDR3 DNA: TGTGCCAGCTCACCTTTAACGGGACAGCAAGAGACCCAGTACTTC. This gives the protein CASSPLTGQQETQYF.